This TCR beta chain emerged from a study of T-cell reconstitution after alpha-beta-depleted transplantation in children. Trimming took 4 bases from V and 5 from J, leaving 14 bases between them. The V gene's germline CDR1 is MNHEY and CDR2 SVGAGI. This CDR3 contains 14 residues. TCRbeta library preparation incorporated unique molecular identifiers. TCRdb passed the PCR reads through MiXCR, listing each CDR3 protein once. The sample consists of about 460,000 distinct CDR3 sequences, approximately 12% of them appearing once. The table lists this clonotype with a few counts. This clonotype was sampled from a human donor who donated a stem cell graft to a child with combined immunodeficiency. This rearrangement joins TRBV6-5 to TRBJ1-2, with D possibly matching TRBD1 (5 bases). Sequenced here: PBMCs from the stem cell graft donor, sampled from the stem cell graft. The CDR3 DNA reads TGTGCCAGCAGTTTGCGACAGTATCAATATGGCTACACCTTC. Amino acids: CASSLRQYQYGYTF.